This T cell receptor beta chain stems from a study of blood T cell repertoires in COVID-19. The CDR3 covers 15 residues. The V and J ends lost 6 bases and 3 bases respectively, with 17 bases between them. Germline-derived CDR1 and CDR2 are LGHNT and FRNRAP. Data came from immunoSEQ multiplex PCR; TCRdb stores just in-frame clones and leaves some out. The sample consists of around 15,000 clones, around nine tenths of them appearing once. This TCR came from a man aged 60 to 75 with active COVID-19. The specimen sequenced was peripheral blood. This chain joins TRBV12-5 and TRBJ1-1; perhaps TRBD1 as D (6 bases). CDR3: CASGSVTGMDTEAFF. The DNA for the CDR3 is TGTGCTAGTGGCTCCGTAACAGGGATGGACACTGAAGCTTTCTTT.